This TCR beta chain was retrieved from a study of shared clonotypes between healthy human individuals. Study background: CD4 naive and memory got three plates each, CD8 naive two, CD8 memory one.

Study conclusions and caveats: Clonotype sharing across donors was expected to vary with sequencing depth.

As to this clone: Antigen unknown.

Profiling relied on immunoSEQ multiplex PCR, and the TCRdb table lists in-frame clones only, not all of them. This table holds roughly 400,000 clones, 96% found once. CDR3 length: 14 amino acids. Trimming removed 3 bases at V and 7 bases at J, with 12 bases between. Germline loops: CDR1 MDHEN, CDR2 SYDVKM. The rearrangement links TRBV28 to TRBJ2-2; D call uncertain. The sample comprised memory CD8+ T cells sorted from blood. Subset given: CD45RO+ cells pooled with CCR7-negative TemRA cells. The sequence was obtained from a man in his thirties or forties in good health. CDR3 loop: CASSFTGPNGELFF. As DNA, the CDR3 is TGTGCCAGCAGTTTTACCGGGCCTAACGGGGAGCTGTTTTTT.